This is a list of T cell receptor beta chains from one sample in a study of T cell responses to AZD1222 COVID-19 vaccine. Using immunoSEQ multiplex PCR, the repertoire was profiled, and TCRdb retains in-frame clones only, with some absent. This table holds 100,000 to 150,000 clones, over 90% found once. Sequenced here: peripheral blood, sampled on day 0 of AZD1222 vaccination. Source of these receptors: an adult in good health. CDR3s include the opening cysteine and the closing phenylalanine or tryptophan.

v_gene	j_gene	CDR3aa
TRBV12-3/TRBV12-4	TRBJ2-7	CASSFGGGNEQYF
TRBV6-5	TRBJ1-1	CASSYLAENTEAFF
TRBV5-8	TRBJ1-1	CASSSRDTLSFEAFF
TRBV16	TRBJ1-1	CASSHRTGNMNTEAFF
TRBV30	TRBJ1-1	CAWRLGNTEAFF
TRBV28	TRBJ2-7	CASSFLTGQGEGEQYF
TRBV25-1	TRBJ2-1	CAAPRPRTDGRFF
TRBV5-1	TRBJ2-1	CASSLRQALSYNEQFF
TRBV10-2	TRBJ2-2	CASTPNERGPTGELFF
TRBV4-1	TRBJ1-6	CASSRGQGPNSPLHF
TRBV27	TRBJ2-7	CASSLDRAPTYEQYF